These T cell receptor beta chains were read from a single sample in a study of T cells in Graves' hyperthyroidism and ophthalmopathy. TCRdb passed the multiplex PCR reads through MiXCR, listing each CDR3 protein once. Among about 210,000 distinct CDR3 sequences, 17% were seen once, and the ten largest hold under 65%. The sequencing sample was made of blood. The receptor source for this set is a man aged 50-60 years with Graves' hyperthyroidism. Both conserved end residues are part of each CDR3. The D gene is left open where the match is weak. The size of a clone is reported for some rows only, either as once, few or many, or as a class for expanded clones.

V gene	J gene	D gene	clone size	CDR3 protein	CDR3 DNA
TRBV12-5	TRBJ2-7	TRBD1	many	CASGLVADRGFYEQYF	TGTGCTAGTGGTTTGGTAGCGGACAGGGGCTTCTACGAGCAGTACTTC
TRBV5-1	TRBJ1-1	TRBD1	many	CASSPGTEGTEAFF	TGCGCCAGCAGCCCCGGGACAGAAGGGACTGAAGCTTTCTTT
TRBV10-2	TRBJ2-3	-	few	CASSASDWDTQYF	TGCGCCAGCAGTGCTTCGGATTGGGATACGCAGTATTTT
TRBV27	TRBJ2-2	TRBD1	many	CASSFGQAHTGELFF	TGTGCCAGCAGTTTCGGACAGGCTCACACCGGGGAGCTGTTTTTT
TRBV28	TRBJ1-1	-	many	CASIFSDRNTEAFF	TGTGCCAGCATCTTCTCGGACAGGAACACTGAAGCTTTCTTT
TRBV24-1	TRBJ2-3	-	many	CATSDLLGTDTQYF	TGTGCCACCAGTGATCTACTGGGCACAGATACGCAGTATTTT
TRBV28	TRBJ2-7	-	many	CASSLLGFSYEQYF	TGTGCCAGCAGTTTACTGGGGTTCTCCTACGAGCAGTACTTC
TRBV30	TRBJ2-7	-	-	CAWSRWGIWDEQYF	TGTGCCTGGAGCCGATGGGGCATCTGGGACGAGCAGTACTTC
TRBV11-3	TRBJ2-6	TRBD1	few	CASSHGRWDRGLSGANVLTF	TGTGCCAGCAGTCACGGGAGATGGGACAGGGGGCTATCGGGGGCCAACGTCCTGACTTTC
TRBV6-1	TRBJ1-4	-	few	CASRVHTTNEKLFF	TGTGCCAGCAGGGTCCACACAACTAATGAAAAACTGTTTTTT
TRBV20-1	TRBJ2-1	TRBD2	many	CSARPRGGSGNEQFF	TGCAGTGCTAGACCCCGAGGCGGGAGTGGTAATGAGCAGTTCTTC
TRBV18	TRBJ1-6	-	many	CASSPLFGSPLHF	TGTGCCAGCTCACCTCTCTTTGGTTCACCCCTCCACTTT
TRBV6-6	TRBJ1-2	-	-	CASSYATANYGYTF	TGTGCCAGCAGTTACGCGACGGCTAACTATGGCTACACCTTC
TRBV3-1	TRBJ2-5	TRBD1	few	CASSQHDRAETQYF	TGTGCCAGCAGCCAACACGACAGGGCGGAGACCCAGTACTTC
TRBV9	TRBJ2-7	-	-	CASSVGADAYEQYF	TGTGCCAGCAGCGTAGGGGCGGACGCATACGAGCAGTACTTC
TRBV12-5	TRBJ2-1	TRBD1	-	CASGGQGTYNEQFF	TGTGCTAGTGGCGGACAGGGTACCTACAATGAGCAGTTCTTC
TRBV28	TRBJ1-5	-	many	CASRLGNSNQPQHF	TGTGCCAGCAGGCTAGGGAATTCCAATCAGCCCCAGCATTTT
TRBV5-1	TRBJ2-5	-	many	CASSLLSGTETQYF	TGCGCCAGCAGCCTTCTGAGCGGAACAGAGACCCAGTACTTC
TRBV2	TRBJ1-1	-	many	CASSGGGENTEAFF	TGTGCCAGCAGTGGGGGCGGGGAAAACACTGAAGCTTTCTTT
TRBV28	TRBJ2-1	-	-	CAGSFVRSNEQFF	TGTGCCGGCAGTTTTGTGCGCAGCAATGAGCAGTTCTTC
TRBV6-5	TRBJ2-5	-	many	CASSYAEKETQYF	TGTGCCAGCAGTTACGCAGAGAAAGAGACCCAGTACTTC
TRBV11-2	TRBJ1-3	-	many	CASSLSRDNSGNTIYF	TGTGCCAGCAGCTTATCCCGGGACAACTCTGGAAACACCATATATTTT
TRBV28	TRBJ1-4	-	many	CASSSPATGLQEGEKLFF	TGTGCCAGCAGCTCCCCAGCCACGGGGCTCCAGGAAGGTGAAAAACTGTTTTTT
TRBV12-3/TRBV12-4	TRBJ2-3	-	many	CASSLSRGHTQYF	TGTGCCAGCAGTTTAAGCCGCGGCCATACGCAGTATTTT
TRBV6-1	TRBJ2-3	TRBD2	many	CASKGGRSDTQYF	TGTGCCAGCAAGGGCGGGAGATCTGATACGCAGTATTTT
TRBV3-1	TRBJ2-3	-	many	CASSQVSRDVTDTQYF	TGTGCCAGCAGCCAAGTTTCCCGAGACGTCACAGATACGCAGTATTTT
TRBV20-1	TRBJ2-3	-	many	CSASGTRLSDTQYF	TGCAGTGCTTCCGGGACTCGCCTTTCTGATACGCAGTATTTT
TRBV9	TRBJ1-4	-	-	CASSVGRGFDELFF	TGTGCCAGCAGCGTAGGGCGGGGGTTTGACGAACTGTTTTTT
TRBV10-2	TRBJ2-3	-	few	CASNFLGDTQYF	TGCGCCAGCAATTTCTTAGGAGATACGCAGTATTTT